A single sample gave rise to the 2 T cell receptor beta chains below, sequenced in a study of OX40 agonist ivuxolimab in advanced cancers. TCRdb's copy holds only in-frame clones and misses some; the assay was immunoSEQ multiplex PCR. Of 90,000 or so clones listed, about 86% are singletons. The material sequenced was CD4+ or CD8+ T cells sorted from blood, taken in a trial of the OX40 agonist ivuxolimab. The receptors come from an adult with an advanced solid tumor such as melanoma, head and neck, liver or kidney cancer.

The chain carries TRBV5-1 and TRBJ2-4; 9 bases are a match to TRBD2. Trimming removed 3 bases from V and 0 bases from J; junction bases left unmatched: 10. Germline CDR1 reads SGHRS; CDR2 reads YFSETQ. This CDR3 has 18 residues. The CDR3 DNA sequence: TGCGCCAGCAGCTCCCTCCCGGGACTAGCTTTAGCCAAAAACATTCAGTACTTC. Translation gives CASSSLPGLALAKNIQYF.

This chain uses TRBV7-2 with TRBJ2-3, with 8 bases fitting TRBD2. CDR1 and CDR2 (germline): SGHTA, FQGNSA. The CDR3 is made up of 17 amino acids. Losses at the gene ends were 2 bases for V and 0 bases for J; bases not matched to a gene: 7. CDR3 in amino acids: CASSLLAGSSSTDTQYF. CDR3 DNA: TGTGCCAGCAGCTTACTAGCGGGTTCCTCTAGCACAGATACGCAGTATTTT. Looking up the rest from reference TRBV7-2 and TRBJ2-3 gives the full variable domain: GAGVSQSPSNKVTEKGKDVELRCDPISGHTALYWYRQSLGQGLEFLIYFQGNSAPDKSGLPSDRFSAERTGGSVSTLTIQRTQQEDSAVYLCASSLLAGSSSTDTQYFGPGTRLTVL.